These T cell receptor beta chains were read from a single sample in a study of blood T cell repertoires in COVID-19. Assay used: immunoSEQ multiplex PCR; TCRdb lists only in-frame clones, some missing. This sample has a few hundred thousand clones, with over 80% found just once. The source material was peripheral blood. The origin of the receptors is a woman in her 70s with COVID-19, enrolled during active disease. CDR3s include the opening cysteine and the closing phenylalanine or tryptophan. The D gene is left open where the match is weak. The size entry is marked missing in some rows and otherwise reads once, few, many or a size class.

>.|TRBJ2-2|TRBV7-3|.
CASSFLGGTGELFF
TGTGCCAGCAGCTTTTTAGGGGGCACCGGGGAGCTGTTTTTT
>.|TRBJ1-1|TRBV19|.
CASSIVAGVAFF
TGTGCCAGTAGTATAGTGGCAGGGGTCGCTTTCTTT
>TRBD1|TRBJ2-1|TRBV19|.
CASRRQGAYNEQFF
TGTGCCAGTAGGCGGCAGGGGGCGTACAATGAGCAGTTCTTC
>TRBD2|TRBJ2-7|TRBV3-1/TRBV3-2|.
CASSQDHSGRSYEQYF
TGTGCCAGCAGCCAAGACCATAGCGGGAGATCCTACGAGCAGTACTTC
>.|TRBJ2-1|TRBV19|.
CASSISGSGLGYNEQFF
TGTGCCAGTAGTATCTCGGGTTCTGGACTGGGCTACAATGAGCAGTTCTTC
>.|TRBJ1-4|TRBV27|once
CASSSRGIGEKLFF
TGTGCCAGCAGTTCCAGGGGAATAGGGGAAAAACTGTTTTTT
>.|TRBJ2-3|TRBV5-8|.
CASSSRTSHTDTQYF
TGTGCCAGCAGCTCACGGACTTCCCACACAGATACGCAGTATTTT
>.|TRBJ2-1|TRBV3-1/TRBV3-2|.
CASRAGSSYNEQFF
TGTGCCAGCAGGGCGGGGAGCTCCTACAATGAGCAGTTCTTC
>TRBD1|TRBJ1-2|TRBV9|once
CASSGWGQGEIYGYTF
TGTGCCAGCAGCGGCTGGGGACAGGGGGAAATCTATGGCTACACCTTC
>.|TRBJ2-2|TRBV2|.
CATSGGGGELFF
TGTGCCACGTCGGGGGGCGGCGGGGAGCTGTTTTTT
>.|TRBJ2-1|TRBV30|.
CAWSVLGDEQFF
TGTGCCTGGAGTGTTCTGGGCGATGAGCAGTTCTTC
>.|TRBJ2-7|TRBV11-3|few
CASSLTGFSYEQYF
TGTGCCAGCAGCTTAACAGGGTTTTCCTACGAGCAGTACTTC
>.|TRBJ2-3|TRBV5-1|once
CASDKYSGRTDTQYF
TGCGCCAGTGACAAATATAGCGGCCGCACAGATACGCAGTATTTT
>.|TRBJ2-5|TRBV12-3/TRBV12-4|.
CASRLGEAETQYF
TGTGCCAGCAGACTGGGGGAGGCAGAGACCCAGTACTTC
>.|TRBJ1-2|TRBV18|.
CASSPEEGKSGYTF
TGTGCCAGCTCACCCGAGGAGGGGAAGAGTGGCTACACCTTC
>TRBD2|TRBJ2-5|TRBV5-1|.
CASSSSWEGVETQYF
TGCGCCAGCAGCTCGAGCTGGGAGGGCGTAGAGACCCAGTACTTC
>TRBD1|TRBJ2-7|TRBV10-3|once
CAITPGQGTYEQYF
TGTGCCATCACACCGGGACAGGGGACCTACGAGCAGTACTTC
>TRBD1|TRBJ2-3|TRBV30|once
CAWSRKTGYTDTQYF
TGTGCCTGGAGCAGAAAGACAGGGTACACAGATACGCAGTATTTT